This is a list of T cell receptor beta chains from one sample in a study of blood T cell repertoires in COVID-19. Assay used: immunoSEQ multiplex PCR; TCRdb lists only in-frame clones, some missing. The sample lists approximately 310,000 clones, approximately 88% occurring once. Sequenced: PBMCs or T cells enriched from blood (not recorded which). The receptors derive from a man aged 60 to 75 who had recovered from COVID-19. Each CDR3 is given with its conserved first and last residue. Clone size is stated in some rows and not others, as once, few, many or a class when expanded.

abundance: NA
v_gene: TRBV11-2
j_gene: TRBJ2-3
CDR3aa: CASSLGGLPPDTQYF

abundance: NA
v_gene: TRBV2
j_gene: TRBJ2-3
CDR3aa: CASSAALAGSRDTQYF

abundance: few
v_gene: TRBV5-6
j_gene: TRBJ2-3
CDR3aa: CASSLGGQGIDTQYF

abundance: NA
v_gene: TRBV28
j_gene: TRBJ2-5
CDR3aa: CASSLQETQYF

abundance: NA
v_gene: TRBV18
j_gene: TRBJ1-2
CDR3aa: CASSPRDRGHYGYTF

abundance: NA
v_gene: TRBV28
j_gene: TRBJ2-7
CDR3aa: CASSSTGEIYEQYF

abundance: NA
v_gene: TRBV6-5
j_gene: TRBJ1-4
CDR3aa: CASSYSHRTNEKLFF

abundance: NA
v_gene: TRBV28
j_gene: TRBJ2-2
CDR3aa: CASSSSQGTNSPGELFF

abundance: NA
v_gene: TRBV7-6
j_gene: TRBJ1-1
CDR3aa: CASRPTPGQGTTEAFF

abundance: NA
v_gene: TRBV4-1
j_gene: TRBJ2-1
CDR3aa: CASSHGGRAYNEQFF

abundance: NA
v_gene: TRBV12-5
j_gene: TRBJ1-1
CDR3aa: CASGLTGSTEAFF

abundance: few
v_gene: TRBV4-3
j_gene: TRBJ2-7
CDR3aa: CASSSKILGGYEQYF

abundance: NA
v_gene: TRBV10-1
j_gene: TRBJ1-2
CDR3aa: CASIMTPGAAYYGYTF

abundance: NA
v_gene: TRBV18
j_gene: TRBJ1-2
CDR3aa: CASSPNTGQGRSYGYTF

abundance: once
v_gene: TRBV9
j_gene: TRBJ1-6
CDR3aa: CASSARSGARNSPLHF

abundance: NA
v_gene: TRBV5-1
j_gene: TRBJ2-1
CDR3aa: CASSPGQASYNEQFF

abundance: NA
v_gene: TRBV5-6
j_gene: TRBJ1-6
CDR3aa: CASSSMTRHNSPLHF

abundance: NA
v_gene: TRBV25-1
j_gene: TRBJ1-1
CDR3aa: CASSESYTEAFF

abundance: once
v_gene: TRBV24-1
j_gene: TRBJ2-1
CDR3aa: CATSDSAGGKGLGQFF

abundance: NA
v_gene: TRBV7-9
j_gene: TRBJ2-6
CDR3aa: CASSLALTVPIVLTF

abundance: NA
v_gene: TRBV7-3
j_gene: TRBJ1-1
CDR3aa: CASSRGTVEAFF

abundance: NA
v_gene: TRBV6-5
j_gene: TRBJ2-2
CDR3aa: CASTFQWNGARELFF

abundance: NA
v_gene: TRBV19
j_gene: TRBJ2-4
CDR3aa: CASGAPGPRGDIQYF

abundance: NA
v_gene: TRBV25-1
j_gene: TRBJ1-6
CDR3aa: CASSTTKTGFSSPLHF

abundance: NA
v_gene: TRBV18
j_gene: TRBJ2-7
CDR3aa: CASSRGRTYEQYF

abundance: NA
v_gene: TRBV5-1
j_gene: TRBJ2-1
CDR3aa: CASSLFYSGRSSYNEQFF

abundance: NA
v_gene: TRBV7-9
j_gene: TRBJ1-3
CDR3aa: CASSPQGSASGNTIYF

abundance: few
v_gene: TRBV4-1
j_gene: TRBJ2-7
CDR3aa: CASSPVMTSGTYEQYF

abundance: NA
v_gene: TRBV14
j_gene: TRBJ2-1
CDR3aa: CASSPPPGQGDEQFF

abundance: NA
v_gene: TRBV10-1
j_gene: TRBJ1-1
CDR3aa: CASSDPNTEAFF

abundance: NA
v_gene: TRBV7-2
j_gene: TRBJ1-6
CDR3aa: CASSYLRDSPLHF

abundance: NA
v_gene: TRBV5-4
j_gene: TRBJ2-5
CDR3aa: CASSASTGGQETQYF

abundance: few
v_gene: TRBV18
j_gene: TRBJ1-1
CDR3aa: CASSYGTGMNTEAFF

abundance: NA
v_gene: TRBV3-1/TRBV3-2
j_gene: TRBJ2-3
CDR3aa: CASSQPGQVTDTQYF

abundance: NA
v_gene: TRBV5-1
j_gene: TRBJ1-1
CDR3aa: CASSLVSGNTEAFF

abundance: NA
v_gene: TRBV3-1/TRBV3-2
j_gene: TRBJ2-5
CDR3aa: CASSLLAGGETQYF

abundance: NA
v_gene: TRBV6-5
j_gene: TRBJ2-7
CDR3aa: CASTLSGRNEQYF

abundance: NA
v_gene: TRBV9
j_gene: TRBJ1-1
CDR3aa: CASSATQVTQAFF

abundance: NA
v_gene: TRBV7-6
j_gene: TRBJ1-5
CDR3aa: CASSPGGGQLYQPQHF

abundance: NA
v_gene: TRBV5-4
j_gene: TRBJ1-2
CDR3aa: CASSLSHQGDGYTF

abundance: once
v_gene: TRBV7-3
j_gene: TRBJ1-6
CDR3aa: CASSETGGSPLHF

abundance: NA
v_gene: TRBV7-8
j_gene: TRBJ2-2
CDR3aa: CASSYRSGTGNTGELFF

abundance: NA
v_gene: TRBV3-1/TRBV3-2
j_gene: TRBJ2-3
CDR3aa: CASSQDPRLAGGDTQYF

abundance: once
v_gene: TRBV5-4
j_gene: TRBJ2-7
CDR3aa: CASSSSGVAYEQYF

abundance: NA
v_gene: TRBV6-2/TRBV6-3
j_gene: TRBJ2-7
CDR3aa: CASSYMQGGSYEQYF

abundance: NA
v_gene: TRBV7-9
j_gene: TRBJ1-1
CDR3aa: CASSPQRDIHTEAFF